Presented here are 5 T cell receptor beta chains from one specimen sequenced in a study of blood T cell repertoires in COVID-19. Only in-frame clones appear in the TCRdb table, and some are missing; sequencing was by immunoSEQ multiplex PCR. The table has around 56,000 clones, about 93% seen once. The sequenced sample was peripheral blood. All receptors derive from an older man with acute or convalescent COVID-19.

The CDR3 region is CASSPPGGTNEKLFF. The DNA of the CDR3 is TGTGCCAGCTCACCACCAGGAGGGACTAATGAAAAACTGTTTTTT. V usage is TRBV18 and J usage is TRBJ1-4; D remains ambiguous. Trimming took off 0 bases at V and 2 bases at J, with 7 bases between the two ends. Germline CDR1 is KGHSH and CDR2 is LQKENI. The CDR3 extends over 15 amino acids.

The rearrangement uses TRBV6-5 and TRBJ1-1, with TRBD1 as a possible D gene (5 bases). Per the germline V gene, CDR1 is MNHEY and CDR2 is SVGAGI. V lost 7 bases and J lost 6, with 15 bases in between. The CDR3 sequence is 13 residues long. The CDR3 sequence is CASKQWGGSEAFF. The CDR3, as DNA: TGTGCCAGCAAACAATGGGGGGGATCTGAAGCTTTCTTT.

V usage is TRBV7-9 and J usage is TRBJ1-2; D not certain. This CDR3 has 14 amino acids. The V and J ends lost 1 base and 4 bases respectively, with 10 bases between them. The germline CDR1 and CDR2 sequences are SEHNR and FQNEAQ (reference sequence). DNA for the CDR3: TGTGCCAGCAGCTTAGACGACGGAGCCTATGGCTACACCTTC. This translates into CASSLDDGAYGYTF.

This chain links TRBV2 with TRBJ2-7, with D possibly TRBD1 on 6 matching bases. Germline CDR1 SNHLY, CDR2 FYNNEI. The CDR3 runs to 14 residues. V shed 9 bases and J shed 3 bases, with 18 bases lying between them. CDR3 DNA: TGTGCCAGTGCCCCCGGGACAAGGAACTACGAGCAGTACTTC. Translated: CASAPGTRNYEQYF.

Written as DNA, the CDR3 is TGTGCCAGCAGCTTCGGACAGGGGGGCACCGGGGAGCTGTTTTTT. This sequence encodes CASSFGQGGTGELFF. The chain employs TRBV5-5 and TRBJ2-2, with 10 nucleotides matching TRBD1. Trimming cost V 2 bases and J 4 bases; bases outside gene matches: 2. The CDR3 loop spans 15 amino acids. Per germline, CDR1 SGHKS and CDR2 YYEKEE (reference sequence).